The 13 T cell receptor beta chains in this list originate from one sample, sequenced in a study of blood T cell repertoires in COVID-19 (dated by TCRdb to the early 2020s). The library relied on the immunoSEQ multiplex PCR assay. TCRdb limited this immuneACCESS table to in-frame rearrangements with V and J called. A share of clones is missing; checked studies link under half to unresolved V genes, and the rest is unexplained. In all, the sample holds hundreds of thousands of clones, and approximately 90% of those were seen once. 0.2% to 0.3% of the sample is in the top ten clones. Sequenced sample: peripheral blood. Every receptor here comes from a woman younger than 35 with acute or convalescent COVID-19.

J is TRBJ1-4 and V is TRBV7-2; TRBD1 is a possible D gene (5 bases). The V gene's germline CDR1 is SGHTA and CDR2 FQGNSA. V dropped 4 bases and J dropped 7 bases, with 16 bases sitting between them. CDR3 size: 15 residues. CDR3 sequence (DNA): TGTGCCAGCAGCTCCGCCAGCCCGGGGGGTGAAAAACTGTTTTTT. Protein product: CASSSASPGGEKLFF.

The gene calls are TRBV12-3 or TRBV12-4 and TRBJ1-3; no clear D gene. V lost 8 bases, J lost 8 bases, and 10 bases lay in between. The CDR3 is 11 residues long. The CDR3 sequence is CASLGPDTIYF. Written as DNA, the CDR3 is TGTGCCAGCCTCGGTCCGGACACCATATATTTT.

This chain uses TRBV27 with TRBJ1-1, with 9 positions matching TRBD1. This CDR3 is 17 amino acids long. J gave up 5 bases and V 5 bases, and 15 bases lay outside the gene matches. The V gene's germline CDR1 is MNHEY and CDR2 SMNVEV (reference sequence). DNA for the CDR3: TGTGCCAGCAGTATAGTTTGGACAGGGGAGGTTACGACTGAAGCTTTCTTT. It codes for CASSIVWTGEVTTEAFF.

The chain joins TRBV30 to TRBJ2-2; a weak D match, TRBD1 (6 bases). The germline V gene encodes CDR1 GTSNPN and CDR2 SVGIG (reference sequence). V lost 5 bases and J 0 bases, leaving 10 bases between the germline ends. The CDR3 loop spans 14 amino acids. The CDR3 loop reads CAWDGTPNTGELFF. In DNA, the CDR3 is TGTGCCTGGGACGGGACACCGAACACCGGGGAGCTGTTTTTT.

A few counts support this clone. This chain's CDR3 is CASSSIDRSYGYTF. In DNA form, the CDR3 reads TGTGCCAGCAGTTCAATAGACAGGTCCTATGGCTACACCTTC. J is TRBJ1-2 and V is TRBV6-5, with TRBD1 as a possible D gene (6 bases). This CDR3 region has 14 residues. V was pared by 4 bases and J by 4 bases, with 13 bases between. The V gene's germline CDR1 is MNHEY and CDR2 SVGAGI.

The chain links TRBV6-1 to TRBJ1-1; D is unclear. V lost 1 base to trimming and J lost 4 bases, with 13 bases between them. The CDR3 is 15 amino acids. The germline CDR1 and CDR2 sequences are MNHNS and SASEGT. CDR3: CASSEGRRSGTEAFF. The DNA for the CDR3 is TGTGCCAGCAGTGAAGGTAGGAGGTCGGGCACTGAAGCTTTCTTT.

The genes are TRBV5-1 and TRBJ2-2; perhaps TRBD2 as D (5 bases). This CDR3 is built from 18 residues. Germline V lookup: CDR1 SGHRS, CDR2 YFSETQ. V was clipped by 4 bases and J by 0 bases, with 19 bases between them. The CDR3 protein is CASSPRLRLLANTGELFF. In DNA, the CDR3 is TGCGCCAGCAGCCCCCGTCTAAGACTACTCGCGAACACCGGGGAGCTGTTTTTT.

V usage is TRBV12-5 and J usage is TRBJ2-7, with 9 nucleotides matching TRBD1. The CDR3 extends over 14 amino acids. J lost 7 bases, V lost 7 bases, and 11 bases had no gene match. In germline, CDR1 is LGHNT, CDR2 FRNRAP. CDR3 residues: CASVVQGALGEQYF. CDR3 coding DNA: TGTGCTAGTGTGGTACAGGGGGCACTGGGGGAGCAGTACTTC.

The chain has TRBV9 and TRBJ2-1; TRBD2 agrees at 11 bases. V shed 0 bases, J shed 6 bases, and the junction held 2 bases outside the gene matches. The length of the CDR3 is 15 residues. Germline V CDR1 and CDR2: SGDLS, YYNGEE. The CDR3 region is CASSVVAGGPNEQFF. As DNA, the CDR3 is TGTGCCAGCAGCGTAGTAGCGGGGGGGCCCAATGAGCAGTTCTTC. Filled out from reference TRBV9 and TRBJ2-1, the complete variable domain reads DSGVTQTPKHLITATGQRVTLRCSPRSGDLSVYWYQQSLDQGLQFLIQYYNGEERAKGNILERFSAQQFPDLHSELNLSSLELGDSALYFCASSVVAGGPNEQFFGPGTRLTVL.

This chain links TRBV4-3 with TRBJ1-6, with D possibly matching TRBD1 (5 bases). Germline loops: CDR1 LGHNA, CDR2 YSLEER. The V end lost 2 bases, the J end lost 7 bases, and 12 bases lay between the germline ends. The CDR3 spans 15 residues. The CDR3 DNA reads TGCGCCAGCAGCCAACAGGGTAAGGGGAATTCACCCCTCCACTTT. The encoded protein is CASSQQGKGNSPLHF.

The CDR3 protein is CASSSLTGIDYGYTF. In nucleotides, the CDR3 is TGCGCCAGCAGTTCCTTGACCGGGATAGACTATGGCTACACCTTC. The chain has TRBV4-3 and TRBJ1-2; D unclear. This CDR3 is built from 15 residues. With 6 bases removed from V and 3 bases from J, the gap between germline ends came to 17 bases. Germline V gene sequence: CDR1 LGHNA, CDR2 YSLEER.

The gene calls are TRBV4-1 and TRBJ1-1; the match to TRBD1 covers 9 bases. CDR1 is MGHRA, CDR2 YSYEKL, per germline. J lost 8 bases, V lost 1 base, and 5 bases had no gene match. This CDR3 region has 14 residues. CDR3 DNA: TGCGCCAGCAGCCAAGGAACAGGGGGCAGAGAAGCTTTCTTT. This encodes CASSQGTGGREAFF.

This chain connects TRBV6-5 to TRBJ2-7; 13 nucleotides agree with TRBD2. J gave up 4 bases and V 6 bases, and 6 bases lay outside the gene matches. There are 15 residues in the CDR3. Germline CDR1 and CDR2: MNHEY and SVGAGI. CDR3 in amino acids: CASRTSGGAGYEQYF. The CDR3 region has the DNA TGTGCCAGCAGAACTAGCGGGGGGGCAGGGTACGAGCAGTACTTC.